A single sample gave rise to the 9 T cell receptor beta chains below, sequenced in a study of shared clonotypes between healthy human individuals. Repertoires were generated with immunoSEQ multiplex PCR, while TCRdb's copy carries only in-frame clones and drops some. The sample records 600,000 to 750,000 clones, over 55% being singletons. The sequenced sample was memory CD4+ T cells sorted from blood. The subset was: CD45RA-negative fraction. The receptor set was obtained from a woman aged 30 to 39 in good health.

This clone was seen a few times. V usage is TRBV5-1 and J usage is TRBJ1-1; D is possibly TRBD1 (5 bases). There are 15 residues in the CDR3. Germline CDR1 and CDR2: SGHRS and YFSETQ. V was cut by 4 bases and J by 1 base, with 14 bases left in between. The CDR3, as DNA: TGCGCCAGCAGCGGGCTGGGGCAGGGGAACACTGAAGCTTTCTTT. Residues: CASSGLGQGNTEAFF.

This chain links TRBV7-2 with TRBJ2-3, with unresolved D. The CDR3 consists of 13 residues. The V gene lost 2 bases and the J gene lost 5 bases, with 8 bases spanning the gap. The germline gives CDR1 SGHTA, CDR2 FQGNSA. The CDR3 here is CASSLSGIDTQYF. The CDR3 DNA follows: TGTGCCAGCAGCTTATCAGGAATAGATACGCAGTATTTT.

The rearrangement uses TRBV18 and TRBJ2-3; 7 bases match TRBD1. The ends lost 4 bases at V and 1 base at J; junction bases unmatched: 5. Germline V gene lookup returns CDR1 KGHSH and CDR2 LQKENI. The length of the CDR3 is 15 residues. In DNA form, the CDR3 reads TGTGCCAGCTCACTAACTACAGGGGGCACAGATACGCAGTATTTT. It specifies CASSLTTGGTDTQYF.

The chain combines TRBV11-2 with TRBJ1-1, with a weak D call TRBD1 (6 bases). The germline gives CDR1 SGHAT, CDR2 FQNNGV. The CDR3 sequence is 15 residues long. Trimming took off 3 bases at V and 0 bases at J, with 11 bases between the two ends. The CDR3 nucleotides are TGTGCCAGCAGCTTGTTGGGGGGGCTGAACACTGAAGCTTTCTTT. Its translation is CASSLLGGLNTEAFF.

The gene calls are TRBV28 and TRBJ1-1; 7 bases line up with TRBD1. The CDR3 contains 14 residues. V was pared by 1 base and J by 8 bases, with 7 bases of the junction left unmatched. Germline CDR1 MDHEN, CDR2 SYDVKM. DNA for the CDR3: TGTGCCAGCAGTTTATACCCCGAACAGGGGGAAGCTTTCTTT. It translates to CASSLYPEQGEAFF.

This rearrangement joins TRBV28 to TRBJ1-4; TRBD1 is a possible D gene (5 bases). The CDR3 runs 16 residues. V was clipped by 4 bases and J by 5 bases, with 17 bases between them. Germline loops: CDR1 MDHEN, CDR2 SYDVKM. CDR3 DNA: TGTGCCAGCAGTTACCGGGGACGGAGTAACAATGAAAAACTGTTTTTT. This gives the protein CASSYRGRSNNEKLFF.

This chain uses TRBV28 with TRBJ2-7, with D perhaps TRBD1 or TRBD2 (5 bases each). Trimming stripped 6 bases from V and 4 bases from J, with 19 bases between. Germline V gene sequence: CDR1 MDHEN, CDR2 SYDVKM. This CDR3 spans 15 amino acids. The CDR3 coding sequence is TGTGCCAGCAGCCCGCACGGGGCAGGACCTTACGAGCAGTACTTC. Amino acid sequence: CASSPHGAGPYEQYF. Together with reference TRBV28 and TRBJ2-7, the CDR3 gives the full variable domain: DVKVTQSSRYLVKRTGEKVFLECVQDMDHENMFWYRQDPGLGLRLIYFSYDVKMKEKGDIPEGYSVSREKKERFSLILESASTNQTSMYLCASSPHGAGPYEQYFGPGTRLTVT.

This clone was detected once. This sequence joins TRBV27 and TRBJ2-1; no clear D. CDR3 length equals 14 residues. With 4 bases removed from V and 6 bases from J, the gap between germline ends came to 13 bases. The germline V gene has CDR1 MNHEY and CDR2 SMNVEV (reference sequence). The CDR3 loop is CASSSWIGSNEQFF. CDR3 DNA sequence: TGTGCCAGCAGTTCCTGGATAGGTTCCAATGAGCAGTTCTTC.

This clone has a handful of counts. As DNA, the CDR3 is TGTGCCAGTAGTTCCGACAGCTTTACCTACGAGCAGTACTTC. Amino acid sequence: CASSSDSFTYEQYF. The chain is built from TRBV19 and TRBJ2-7, with TRBD1 as a possible D gene (5 bases). Trimming pared 5 bases from V and 2 bases from J, leaving 13 bases between. CDR3 size: 14 residues. Germline V CDR1 and CDR2: LNHDA, SQIVND (reference sequence).